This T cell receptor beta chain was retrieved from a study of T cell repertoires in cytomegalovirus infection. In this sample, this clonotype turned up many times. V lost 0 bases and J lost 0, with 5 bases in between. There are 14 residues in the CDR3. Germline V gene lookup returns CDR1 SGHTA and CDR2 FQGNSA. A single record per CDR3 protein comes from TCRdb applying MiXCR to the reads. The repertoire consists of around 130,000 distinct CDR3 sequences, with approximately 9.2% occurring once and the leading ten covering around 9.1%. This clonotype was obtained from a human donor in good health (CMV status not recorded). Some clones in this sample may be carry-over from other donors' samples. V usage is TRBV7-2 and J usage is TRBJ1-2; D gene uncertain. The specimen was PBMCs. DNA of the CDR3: TGTGCCAGCAGCTTAGCCCCTACTAACTATGGCTACACCTTC. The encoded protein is CASSLAPTNYGYTF.